The clone carrying this TCR beta chain was counted once. In the original workflow: Reference gene primers were amplified, and this amplification served to estimate nucleated cell counts. Here immunoSEQ multiplex PCR was the method, and the copy in TCRdb shows in-frame clones only, minus some. From that table come the V and J calls and clone size; the DNA was used to work out D and trimming. The table lists 200,000 to 300,000 clones, roughly 80% of them singletons, with less than 3.5% in the top ten. The data were obtained in a study of blood T cell repertoires in COVID-19. In the study overall: There were acute and convalescent COVID-19 samples, and they came from the United States, Italy and Spain. Sources were T cells, B-cell-depleted T cells, or PBMCs; the material itself was cDNA or gDNA.

The CDR3 consists of 18 residues. Germline CDR1 and CDR2: LNHNV and YYDKDF (reference sequence). With 4 bases removed from V and 4 bases from J, the gap between germline ends came to 25 bases. This sequence originates from a woman under 30 with acute or convalescent COVID-19. The specimen sequenced was peripheral blood. This chain links TRBV15 with TRBJ1-2; the D is unclear. CDR3 in amino acids: CATSKNNWFGVLGYGYTF. DNA of the CDR3: TGTGCCACCAGCAAAAATAACTGGTTTGGAGTACTAGGCTATGGCTACACCTTC.